The clone carrying this T cell receptor beta chain has only a few counts. Antigen specificity is unknown. The data were obtained in a study of CD8 T cells in ankylosing spondylitis. Study results and caveats: Ankylosing spondylitis blood seemed to carry a telltale TCR beta motif made of several highly homologous variants. Disease-linked clones were CD8+ and relatively rare in peripheral blood. Matched ankylosing spondylitis synovial fluid reportedly showed significant enrichment of disease-linked clones.

The CDR3 covers 14 residues. The V end was cut by 3 bases, the J end by 3 bases, with 12 bases between. Germline CDR1 is WNHNN and CDR2 is SYGVQD (reference sequence). It was by quantitative 5'-RACE with molecular barcodes that TCR beta libraries were made. One entry per CDR3 protein results from TCRdb running MiXCR on the 5' RACE reads. The sample comprises about 540,000 distinct CDR3 sequences, approximately 11% of which are singletons, and almost 7% rests with the top ten. Material: blood, either unsorted or a sorted T cell fraction (not recorded which). V gene TRBV10-1 combines with J gene TRBJ2-7; D may be TRBD2 (5 bases). This sequence originates from a male donor with ankylosing spondylitis. The CDR3 coding sequence is TGCGCCAGCAGTGATCCGGGAAGCGACTACGAGCAGTACTTC. It encodes CASSDPGSDYEQYF.